This T cell receptor beta chain originates from a study of T cells in Graves' hyperthyroidism and ophthalmopathy. This clonotype was seen more than once but under ten times. RNA transcripts gave rise to amplified TCR beta CDR3 regions. Researchers ran a first-round RT-PCR on the TCR CDR3 using the HTBI primer set. Each CDR3 protein is one row after TCRdb ran MiXCR on the multiplex PCR reads. There are around 490,000 distinct CDR3 sequences in the sample; around 20% occur only once, and about 45% lies in the top ten. Germline CDR1 reads SGHVS; CDR2 reads FQNEAQ. There are 14 residues in the CDR3. Trimming stripped 5 bases from V and 0 bases from J, with 8 bases between. Fresh 10 ml peripheral blood yielded PBMCs.

The sequenced sample consisted of blood. The gene calls are TRBV7-8 and TRBJ1-3, with a weak D call TRBD1 (5 bases). This sequence originates from a man between 35 and 55 years old with Graves' ophthalmopathy. The CDR3 spells CASSRGNSGNTIYF. The CDR3 bases are TGTGCCAGCAGCCGGGGGAACTCTGGAAACACCATATATTTT.